These 21 T cell receptor beta chains came from one sample sequenced in a study of brain T cells in children with intractable seizures. Profiled with immunoSEQ multiplex PCR; TCRdb holds only in-frame clones, not every one. The sample holds a few hundred thousand clones, over 90% seen once. Time point in this sample: blood from clinic visit 5 months post-surgery; TSC patient then seizure free. The material sequenced was peripheral blood, taken about 5 months after surgery. The receptors stem from a boy younger than two with tuberous sclerosis and intractable seizures.

The chain uses TRBV5-1 and TRBJ2-3; 7 positions match TRBD2. The CDR3 is 19 amino acids. Germline loops: CDR1 SGHRS, CDR2 YFSETQ. J gave up 0 bases and V 7 bases, and 20 bases lay outside the gene matches. CDR3 nucleotide sequence: TGCGCCAGCCGGACCTCGCTAGCGGACTCAATCTCTAGCACAGATACGCAGTATTTT. The encoded protein is CASRTSLADSISSTDTQYF.

This chain joins TRBV5-4 and TRBJ1-2, with unresolved D. Per the germline V gene, CDR1 is SGHNT and CDR2 is YYREEE (reference sequence). V dropped 4 bases and J dropped 0 bases, with 19 bases sitting between them. The CDR3 contains 17 residues. The CDR3 coding sequence is TGTGCCAGCAGCCCTACTCCCCGCGGCTCAGCTAACTATGGCTACACCTTC. It encodes CASSPTPRGSANYGYTF.

The chain couples TRBV5-1 to TRBJ2-6; D remains unclear. CDR1 and CDR2 from the germline V gene are SGHRS and YFSETQ. With 6 bases removed from V and 0 bases from J, the gap between germline ends came to 16 bases. This CDR3 is 17 amino acids long. The DNA for the CDR3 is TGCGCCAGCACAGAATTACCCAGCCTCTCTGGGGCCAACGTCCTGACTTTC. Amino acids: CASTELPSLSGANVLTF.

The V call is TRBV6-5, the J call TRBJ2-1; 9 bases align to TRBD2. J gave up 10 bases and V 2 bases, and 12 bases lay outside the gene matches. CDR1 is MNHEY and CDR2 is SVGAGI in the germline V gene. This CDR3 is 16 amino acids long. The CDR3 is CASSYRSSGRPMEQFF. CDR3 in DNA: TGTGCCAGCAGTTACAGGTCGAGCGGGAGGCCCATGGAGCAGTTCTTC.

The gene calls are TRBV7-9 and TRBJ2-1, with D unresolved. CDR3 length equals 15 residues. Germline loops: CDR1 SEHNR, CDR2 FQNEAQ (reference sequence). The V end lost 5 bases, the J end lost 2 bases, and 13 bases lay between the germline ends. The CDR3, as DNA: TGTGCCAGCAGCACCGGCGGTGGGGCCTACAATGAGCAGTTCTTC. Its translation: CASSTGGGAYNEQFF.

The DNA for the CDR3 is TGTGCCAGCAGCGACCAGACACCCCGCAGGGGTGGCTACACCTTC. This encodes CASSDQTPRRGGYTF. The rearrangement joins TRBV5-4 to TRBJ1-2; perhaps TRBD1 as D (6 bases). Germline V lookup: CDR1 SGHNT, CDR2 YYREEE (reference sequence). The CDR3 contains 15 residues. The ends were cut back, 4 bases at V and 7 bases at J, with 20 bases in the middle. Full variable domain (missing parts from reference TRBV5-4 and TRBJ1-2): ETGVTQSPTHLIKTRGQQVTLRCSSQSGHNTVSWYQQALGQGPQFIFQYYREEENGRGNFPPRFSGLQFPNYSSELNVNALELDDSALYLCASSDQTPRRGGYTFGSGTRLTVV.

This rearrangement joins TRBV5-6 to TRBJ2-2; tentatively, D is TRBD1 (6 bases). V lost 2 bases, J lost 4 bases, and 9 bases lay in between. The CDR3 consists of 14 residues. Germline assignment: CDR1 SGHDT and CDR2 YYEEEE. The CDR3 DNA is TGTGCCAGCAGCTTACAGGGATCCACCGGGGAGCTGTTTTTT. It codes for CASSLQGSTGELFF.

The V call is TRBV7-9, the J call TRBJ2-7; maybe TRBD2 (5 bases). Germline CDR1 is SEHNR and CDR2 is FQNEAQ (reference sequence). Trimming shortened V by 2 bases and J by 7 bases, and 21 bases separated the two germline ends. The CDR3 is made up of 16 amino acids. CDR3 sequence reads: CASSLFGQPGPGEQYF. In nucleotides, the CDR3 is TGTGCCAGCAGCTTATTTGGGCAGCCAGGTCCGGGGGAGCAGTACTTC.

This clone showed up just once. The V gene is TRBV12-3 or TRBV12-4, the J gene TRBJ1-1; D not certain. There are 13 residues in the CDR3. V was pared by 1 base and J by 0 bases, with 3 bases between. The CDR3: CASSLVMNTEAFF. DNA for the CDR3: TGTGCCAGCAGTTTAGTAATGAACACTGAAGCTTTCTTT.

The CDR3 DNA follows: TGTGCCAGCAGCCAAGATCCAGGGGGTATGGGCACTGAAGCTTTCTTT. This translates into CASSQDPGGMGTEAFF. The chain recombines TRBV3-1 (or the pseudogene TRBV3-2) with TRBJ1-1; 7 nucleotides line up with TRBD1. Germline-derived CDR1 and CDR2 are LGHDT and YNNKEL (reference sequence). The CDR3 has 16 residues. Losses at the gene ends were 0 bases for V and 4 bases for J; bases not matched to a gene: 8.

The chain links TRBV9 to TRBJ2-1; D call uncertain. Germline V CDR1 and CDR2: SGDLS, YYNGEE. V shed 5 bases and J shed 3 bases, with 15 bases lying between them. This CDR3 is 15 amino acids long. The chain's CDR3 is CASSPLGSDYNEQFF. The CDR3, as DNA: TGTGCCAGCAGTCCCCTGGGTTCCGACTACAATGAGCAGTTCTTC.

The chain joins TRBV4-1 to TRBJ2-5; D is perhaps TRBD2 (6 bases). The CDR3 spans 16 residues. Trimming cost V 3 bases and J 4 bases, with 18 bases left between them. From germline, CDR1 is MGHRA and CDR2 YSYEKL. The CDR3 sequence: CASSQIGRRVGETQYF. CDR3 nucleotides: TGCGCCAGCAGCCAGATCGGCAGGAGGGTGGGAGAGACCCAGTACTTC.

The chain recombines TRBV14 with TRBJ2-3; D is unclear. CDR3 length: 10 residues. Deletions cut 7 bases from V and 5 bases from J, with 4 bases between. Germline-derived CDR1 and CDR2 are SGHDN and FVKESK. CDR3 DNA sequence: TGTGCCAGCAAGGAAGATACGCAGTATTTT. Its translation is CASKEDTQYF.

The V and J genes are TRBV3-1 (or the pseudogene TRBV3-2) and TRBJ1-1; D remains ambiguous. The CDR3 is made up of 14 amino acids. Germline assignment: CDR1 LGHDT and CDR2 YNNKEL (reference sequence). Trimming left V 3 bases short and J 0 bases short, with 8 bases between. In nucleotides, the CDR3 is TGTGCCAGCAGCCATAGACTCTTGAACACTGAAGCTTTCTTT. Translation gives CASSHRLLNTEAFF.

The chain uses TRBV27 and TRBJ1-3; D might be TRBD1 (5 bases). The CDR3 totals 15 residues. The V end lost 3 bases, the J end lost 4 bases, and 13 bases lay between the germline ends. Germline V gene lookup returns CDR1 MNHEY and CDR2 SMNVEV (reference sequence). The CDR3 protein is CASSLNRREGNTIYF. In DNA form, the CDR3 reads TGTGCCAGCAGTTTGAACAGGAGGGAGGGAAACACCATATATTTT.

A note on this clone: Other DNA variants within this sample encode the same CDR3. The genes are TRBV27 and TRBJ1-1; unclear D gene. This CDR3 spans 14 amino acids. V lost 3 bases, J lost 0 bases, and 8 bases lay in between. Germline V CDR1 and CDR2: MNHEY, SMNVEV (reference sequence). The CDR3 bases are TGTGCCAGCAGTTTGGGTAGGGTGAACACTGAAGCTTTCTTT. It codes for CASSLGRVNTEAFF.

This rearrangement joins TRBV7-9 to TRBJ1-2; D possibly corresponds to TRBD1 (5 bases). V shed 6 bases and J shed 7 bases, with 12 bases lying between them. The CDR3 runs 12 residues. CDR1 and CDR2 (germline): SEHNR, FQNEAQ (reference sequence). The CDR3 DNA follows: TGTGCCAGCAGGGATGGGGGGTTTGGCTACACCTTC. Amino acid sequence: CASRDGGFGYTF.

The chain links TRBV2 to TRBJ1-2; D uncertain. Trimming took off 6 bases at V and 9 bases at J, with 8 bases between the two ends. CDR1 SNHLY and CDR2 FYNNEI come from the germline V gene. This CDR3 contains 10 residues. The CDR3, as DNA: TGTGCCAGCAGGGTTGAGCGCTACACCTTC. Translating gives CASRVERYTF.

This clone was seen a handful of times. V usage is TRBV30 and J usage is TRBJ1-5; possible D gene TRBD1, 5 bases. The CDR3 runs to 13 residues. Germline CDR1 is GTSNPN and CDR2 is SVGIG (reference sequence). V was clipped by 0 bases and J by 10 bases, with 13 bases between them. In DNA form, the CDR3 reads TGTGCCTGGAGTGTTTCTGCAGGGAATCCCCAGCATTTT. Translation gives CAWSVSAGNPQHF.

The rearrangement links TRBV30 to TRBJ1-6, with D hard to call. Germline CDR1 is GTSNPN and CDR2 is SVGIG (reference sequence). With 5 bases removed from V and 9 bases from J, the gap between germline ends came to 20 bases. The CDR3 is 15 residues long. The CDR3 sequence is CAWEPEAGEISPLHF. For the CDR3, the DNA is TGTGCCTGGGAACCGGAGGCAGGCGAAATTTCACCCCTCCACTTT.

V gene TRBV29-1 combines with J gene TRBJ1-5, with D possibly matching TRBD1 (5 bases). V gave up 0 bases and J gave up 6 bases, with 12 bases separating them. Germline V gene data show CDR1 as SQVTM and CDR2 as ANQGSEA. The CDR3 spans 14 residues. The CDR3 DNA is TGCAGCGTTGAAGAGGGGGGAGGCGGTCAGCCCCAGCATTTT. This sequence encodes CSVEEGGGGQPQHF.